The TCR beta chain under discussion was sequenced for a study of T cell responses to AZD1222 COVID-19 vaccine. Findings and caveats of the study: Repertoires in all cases were sampled only once the peak T cell response had passed. At 160-218 and 743-854, vaccine-associated CD4 TCRs were dominant, and they spanned spike.

Comments on this clone: Its antigen is unidentified.

This CDR3 is 14 amino acids long. Germline values: CDR1 SGHAT, CDR2 FQNNGV. V lost 5 bases to trimming and J lost 0 bases, with 8 bases between them. Using immunoSEQ multiplex PCR, the repertoire was profiled, and TCRdb retains in-frame clones only, with some absent. Among some 110,000 clones listed, roughly 91% were seen once. Pooled samples include second doses given at about 4 or 12 weeks. This chain connects TRBV11-2 to TRBJ1-3, with D uncertain. This receptor was taken from an adult who received the AZD1222 COVID-19 vaccine. The source was peripheral blood, collected 28 days after the second AZD1222 dose. Written as DNA, the CDR3 is TGTGCCAGCAGCCCCGGGAACTCTGGAAACACCATATATTTT. The encoded protein is CASSPGNSGNTIYF.